The 9 T cell receptor beta chains given below trace back to one sample, sequenced in a study of early T cells in non-severe SARS-CoV-2 infection. TCRdb analysed the 5' RACE reads with MiXCR anew, one entry per CDR3 protein. The table shows 75,000 to 90,000 distinct CDR3 sequences, with about 6% occurring only once. The sequenced sample consisted of whole blood. The receptors come from an adult who was a healthcare worker with PCR-confirmed SARS-CoV-2 infection or an uninfected control (not recorded which).

The chain links TRBV4-2 to TRBJ2-7; 7 bases align to TRBD2. Looked up from germline, CDR1 is LGHNA and CDR2 is YNFKEQ. Trimming at V came to 8 bases and at J to 6 bases, leaving 7 bases not matched to a gene. The CDR3 runs to 12 residues. DNA for the CDR3: TGTGCCAGCGGAGGCGGGAGCGGCGAGCAGTACTTC. It yields the protein CASGGGSGEQYF.

This clonotype was observed at least ten times. The V gene is TRBV20-1, the J gene TRBJ2-5, with 12 bases lining up with TRBD2. V shed 5 bases and J 4 bases; nucleotides not matched to a gene: 17. Germline lookup yields CDR1 DFQATT and CDR2 SNEGSKA (reference sequence). The CDR3 consists of 18 residues. This CDR3 is CSAPTTLAGGGLRETQYF. CDR3 in DNA: TGCAGTGCTCCGACCACCCTAGCGGGAGGGGGGCTTAGAGAGACCCAGTACTTC.

This clonotype was counted only a few times. The rearrangement joins TRBV7-6 to TRBJ2-1, with TRBD1 matching 8 bases. Germline V gives CDR1 SGHVS, CDR2 FNYEAQ. This CDR3 has 17 residues. With 6 bases clipped from V and 8 bases from J, the junction kept 18 bases outside the gene matches. Written as DNA, the CDR3 is TGTGCCAGCAGTTCCTTCAGGGGGCGAAGTCGGGACGATGAGCAGTTCTTC. Its translation is CASSSFRGRSRDDEQFF.

The rearrangement links TRBV29-1 to TRBJ2-3; TRBD1 or TRBD2 may be the D gene (5 bases each). Trimming removed 6 bases from V and 0 bases from J, with 16 bases in between. Germline V gene sequence: CDR1 SQVTM, CDR2 ANQGSEA. This CDR3 contains 15 residues. The CDR3 bases are TGCAGCGTCCCGTTCGGGACCACTAGCACAGATACGCAGTATTTT. Amino acids: CSVPFGTTSTDTQYF.

The chain links TRBV2 to TRBJ1-6; D unresolved. The CDR3 loop spans 13 amino acids. The germline V gene has CDR1 SNHLY and CDR2 FYNNEI. V was clipped by 9 bases and J by 7 bases, with 13 bases between them. CDR3 protein: CARGGLGNSPLHF. CDR3 DNA: TGTGCCAGGGGCGGGCTCGGGAATTCACCCCTCCACTTT.

This clonotype was counted ten times or more. This chain links TRBV20-1 with TRBJ1-1; TRBD1 is a possible D gene (5 bases). This CDR3 spans 14 amino acids. Germline-derived CDR1 and CDR2 are DFQATT and SNEGSKA (reference sequence). Trimming removed 2 bases at V and 1 base at J, with 11 bases between. The CDR3 bases are TGCAGTGCTAGACTAGGGGCAGGGAACACTGAAGCTTTCTTT. Its protein is CSARLGAGNTEAFF.

The sample holds many counts of this clonotype. This chain connects TRBV5-5 to TRBJ1-6; D possibly corresponds to TRBD1 (6 bases). The CDR3 runs 20 residues. Germline CDR1 SGHKS, CDR2 YYEKEE (reference sequence). Trimming shortened V by 4 bases and J by 0 bases, and 23 bases separated the two germline ends. This CDR3 reads CASSSLTGPSDRSYNSPLHF. In DNA form, the CDR3 reads TGTGCCAGCAGCAGTCTGACAGGTCCCTCAGACCGCTCCTATAATTCACCCCTCCACTTT.

This clonotype was seen only a few times. The CDR3 DNA is TGTGCCAGCAGCCCTCCCCCGGGACTAGCACAGAGCTCCTACGAGCAGTACTTC. Its protein product is CASSPPPGLAQSSYEQYF. The chain joins TRBV7-2 to TRBJ2-7, with 9 positions matching TRBD2. Trimming at V came to 5 bases and at J to 0 bases, leaving 14 bases not matched to a gene. Germline V gene data show CDR1 as SGHTA and CDR2 as FQGNSA. The CDR3 runs to 18 residues.

The chain combines TRBV5-1 with TRBJ2-1; 8 bases match TRBD1. Trimming cost V 0 bases and J 5 bases; bases outside gene matches: 4. CDR1 and CDR2 from the germline V gene are SGHRS and YFSETQ. This CDR3 has 15 amino acids. CDR3 in DNA: TGCGCCAGCAGCTTGGGGGGACAGGCGAACAATGAGCAGTTCTTC. Its protein is CASSLGGQANNEQFF.